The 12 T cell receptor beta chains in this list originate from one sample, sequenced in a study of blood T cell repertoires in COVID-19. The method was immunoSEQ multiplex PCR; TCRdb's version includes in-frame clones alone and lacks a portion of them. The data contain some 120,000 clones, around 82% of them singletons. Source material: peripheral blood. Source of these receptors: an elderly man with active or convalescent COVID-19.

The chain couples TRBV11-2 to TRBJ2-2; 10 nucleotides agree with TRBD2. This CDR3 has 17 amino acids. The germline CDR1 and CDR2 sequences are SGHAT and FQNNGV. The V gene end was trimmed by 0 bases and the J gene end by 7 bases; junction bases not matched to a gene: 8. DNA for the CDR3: TGTGCCAGCAGCTTAGATGGCAGCGGGGGGGCTGGCGGGGAGCTGTTTTTT. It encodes CASSLDGSGGAGGELFF.

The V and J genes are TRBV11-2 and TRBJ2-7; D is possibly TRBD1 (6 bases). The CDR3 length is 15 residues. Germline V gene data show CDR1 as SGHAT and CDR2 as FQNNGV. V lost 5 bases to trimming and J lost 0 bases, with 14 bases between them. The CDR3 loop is CASSPRTVISYEQYF. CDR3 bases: TGTGCCAGCAGCCCCCGGACAGTTATCTCCTACGAGCAGTACTTC.

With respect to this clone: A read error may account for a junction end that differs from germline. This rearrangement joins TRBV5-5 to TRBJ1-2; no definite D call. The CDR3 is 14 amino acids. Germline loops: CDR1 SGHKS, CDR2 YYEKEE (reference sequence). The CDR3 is CASSLGAGIYGYIF. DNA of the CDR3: TGTGCCAGCAGCTTGGGGGCGGGGATCTATGGCTACATCTTC.

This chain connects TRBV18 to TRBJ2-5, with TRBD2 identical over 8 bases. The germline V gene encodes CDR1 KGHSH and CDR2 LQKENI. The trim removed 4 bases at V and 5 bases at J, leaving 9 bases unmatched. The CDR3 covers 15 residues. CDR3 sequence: CASSLLGTSYETQYF. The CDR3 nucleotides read TGTGCCAGCTCACTCCTCGGGACTAGTTATGAGACCCAGTACTTC. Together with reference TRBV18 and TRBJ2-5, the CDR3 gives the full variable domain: NAGVMQNPRHLVRRRGQEARLRCSPMKGHSHVYWYRQLPEEGLKFMVYLQKENIIDESGMPKERFSAEFPKEGPSILRIQQVVRGDSAAYFCASSLLGTSYETQYFGPGTRLLVL.

The CDR3 DNA sequence: TGTGCTAGTGGTTTGGGAAAAAAGACAGGGGCCGGCACAGATACGCAGTATTTT. Its translation: CASGLGKKTGAGTDTQYF. The rearrangement uses TRBV12-5 and TRBJ2-3; 8 bases are shared with TRBD1. J gave up 1 base and V 1 base, and 10 bases lay outside the gene matches. Germline lookup yields CDR1 LGHNT and CDR2 FRNRAP. The CDR3 is 18 residues long. Using reference TRBV12-5 and TRBJ2-3 for the parts outside the CDR3, the full variable domain is DARVTQTPRHKVTEMGQEVTMRCQPILGHNTVFWYRQTMMQGLELLAYFRNRAPLDDSGMPKDRFSAEMPDATLATLKIQPSEPRDSAVYFCASGLGKKTGAGTDTQYFGPGTRLTVL.

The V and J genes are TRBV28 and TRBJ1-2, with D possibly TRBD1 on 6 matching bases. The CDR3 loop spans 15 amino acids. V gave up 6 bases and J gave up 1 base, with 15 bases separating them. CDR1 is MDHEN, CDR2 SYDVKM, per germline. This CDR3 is CASRGRQALNYGYTF. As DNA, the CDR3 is TGTGCCAGCAGGGGCCGACAGGCGCTTAACTATGGCTACACCTTC.

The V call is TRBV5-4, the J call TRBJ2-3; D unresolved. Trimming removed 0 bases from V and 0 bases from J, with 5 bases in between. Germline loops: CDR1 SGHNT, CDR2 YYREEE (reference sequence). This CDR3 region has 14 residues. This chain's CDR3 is CASSLAGSTDTQYF. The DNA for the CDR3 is TGTGCCAGCAGCTTGGCCGGGAGCACAGATACGCAGTATTTT.

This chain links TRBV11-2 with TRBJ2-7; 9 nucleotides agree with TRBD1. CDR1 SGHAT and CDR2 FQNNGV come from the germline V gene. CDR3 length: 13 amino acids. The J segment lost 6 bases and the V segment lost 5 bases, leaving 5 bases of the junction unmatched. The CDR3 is CASSRTGEREQYF. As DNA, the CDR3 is TGTGCCAGCAGCAGGACAGGGGAACGCGAGCAGTACTTC. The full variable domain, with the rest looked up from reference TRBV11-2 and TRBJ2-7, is EAGVAQSPRYKIIEKRQSVAFWCNPISGHATLYWYQQILGQGPKLLIQFQNNGVVDDSQLPKDRFSAERLKGVDSTLKIQPAKLEDSAVYLCASSRTGEREQYFGPGTRLTVT.

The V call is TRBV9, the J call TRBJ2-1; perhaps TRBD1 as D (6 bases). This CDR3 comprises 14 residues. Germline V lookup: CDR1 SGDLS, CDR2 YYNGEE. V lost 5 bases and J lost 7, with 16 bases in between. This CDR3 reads CASSITGIANEQFF. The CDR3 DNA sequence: TGTGCCAGCAGTATAACAGGGATTGCTAATGAGCAGTTCTTC.

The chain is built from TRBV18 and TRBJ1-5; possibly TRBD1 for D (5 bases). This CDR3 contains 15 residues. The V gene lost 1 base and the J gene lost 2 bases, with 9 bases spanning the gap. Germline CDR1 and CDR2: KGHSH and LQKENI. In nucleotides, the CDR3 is TGTGCCAGCTCACCACAGGGGCATGGCAATCAGCCCCAGCATTTT. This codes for CASSPQGHGNQPQHF.

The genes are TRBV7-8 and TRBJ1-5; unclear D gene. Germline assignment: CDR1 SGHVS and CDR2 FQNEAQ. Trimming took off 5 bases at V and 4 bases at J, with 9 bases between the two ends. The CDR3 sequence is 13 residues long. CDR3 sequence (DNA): TGTGCCAGCAGCGTCAGGCAGAATCAGCCCCAGCATTTT. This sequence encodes CASSVRQNQPQHF.

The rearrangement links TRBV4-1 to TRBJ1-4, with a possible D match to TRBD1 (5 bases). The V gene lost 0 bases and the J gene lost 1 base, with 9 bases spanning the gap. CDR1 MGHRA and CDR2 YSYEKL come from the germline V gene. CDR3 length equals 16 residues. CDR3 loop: CASSQDLRGTNEKLFF. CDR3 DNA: TGCGCCAGCAGCCAAGATCTAAGGGGAACTAATGAAAAACTGTTTTTT.